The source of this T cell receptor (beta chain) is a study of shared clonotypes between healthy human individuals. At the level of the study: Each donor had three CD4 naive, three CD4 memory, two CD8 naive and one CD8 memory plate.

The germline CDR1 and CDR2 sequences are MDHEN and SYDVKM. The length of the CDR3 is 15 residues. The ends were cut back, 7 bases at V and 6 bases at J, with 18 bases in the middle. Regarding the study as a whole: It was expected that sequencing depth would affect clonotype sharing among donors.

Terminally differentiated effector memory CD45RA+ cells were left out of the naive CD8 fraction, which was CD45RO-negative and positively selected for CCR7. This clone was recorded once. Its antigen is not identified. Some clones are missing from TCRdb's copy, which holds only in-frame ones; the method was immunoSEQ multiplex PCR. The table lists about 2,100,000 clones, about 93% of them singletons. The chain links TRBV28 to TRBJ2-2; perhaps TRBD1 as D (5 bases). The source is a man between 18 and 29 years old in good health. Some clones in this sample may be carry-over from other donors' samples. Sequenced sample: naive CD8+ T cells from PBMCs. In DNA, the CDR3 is TGTGCCAGCATATTCTCTCCTAGGGGTTCCGGGGAGCTGTTTTTT. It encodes CASIFSPRGSGELFF.